The 8 T cell receptor beta chains below all came from one sample that was sequenced in a study of siplizumab effects on memory and regulatory T cells. Libraries were prepared by immunoSEQ multiplex PCR; TCRdb keeps only in-frame clonotypes and omits some of them. The table has some 110,000 clones, about 93% seen once; the top ten hold about 0.62%. Source material: Tregs sorted from blood. Every receptor here comes from a human donor in good health.

The CDR3 nucleotides read TGTGCCGTACAGGGGGCTACCTACAATGAGCAGTTCTTC. Translating it yields CAVQGATYNEQFF. The J gene is TRBJ2-1, the V gene TRBV10-3, with TRBD1 matching over 9 bases. CDR3 length: 13 residues. CDR1 and CDR2 (germline): ENHRY, SYGVKD. V shed 11 bases, J shed 2 bases, and the junction held 4 bases outside the gene matches.

V is TRBV5-1 and J is TRBJ2-2, with no clear D. This CDR3 region has 15 residues. Germline assignment: CDR1 SGHRS and CDR2 YFSETQ. Trimming pared 0 bases from V and 5 bases from J, leaving 11 bases between. CDR3 sequence (DNA): TGCGCCAGCAGCTTGGAGTTCATGGGGACCGGGGAGCTGTTTTTT. Translating it yields CASSLEFMGTGELFF.

V is TRBV6-1 and J is TRBJ1-1, with D perhaps TRBD1 (5 bases). Trimming stripped 2 bases from V and 1 base from J, with 11 bases between. Per the germline V gene, CDR1 is MNHNS and CDR2 is SASEGT. There are 15 residues in the CDR3. The CDR3: CASSEWGTQNTEAFF. The CDR3 nucleotides are TGTGCCAGCAGTGAATGGGGGACTCAGAACACTGAAGCTTTCTTT.

The gene calls are TRBV20-1 and TRBJ2-3, with D unresolved. The V gene lost 3 bases and the J gene lost 7 bases, with 5 bases spanning the gap. The CDR3 is 10 residues long. Germline V gene lookup returns CDR1 DFQATT and CDR2 SNEGSKA (reference sequence). The CDR3 protein is CSASPNTQYF. The CDR3 coding sequence is TGCAGTGCTAGTCCCAATACGCAGTATTTT.

V usage is TRBV6-6 and J usage is TRBJ1-6; TRBD1 might be the D (6 bases). The CDR3 spans 13 residues. The germline CDR1 and CDR2 sequences are MNHNY and SVGAGI (reference sequence). The V end was cut by 10 bases, the J end by 10 bases, with 17 bases between. The CDR3 DNA sequence: TGTGCCACCAACAGGGCGTCAGGCTCACCCCTCCACTTT. It is translated as CATNRASGSPLHF.

This clone showed up just once. This chain uses TRBV5-4 with TRBJ2-2; D unresolved. This CDR3 is built from 13 residues. Trimming stripped 1 base from V and 5 bases from J, with 6 bases between. Germline loops: CDR1 SGHNT, CDR2 YYREEE (reference sequence). The CDR3 reads CASSLSVTGELFF. In DNA, the CDR3 is TGTGCCAGCAGCTTGTCGGTGACCGGGGAGCTGTTTTTT.

The chain employs TRBV14 and TRBJ1-5, with D unclear. Between the trimmed V and J ends, which lost 0 bases and 4 bases, there was a span of 19 bases. This CDR3 spans 18 amino acids. In germline, CDR1 is SGHDN, CDR2 FVKESK. CDR3 region: CASSQDKSEGQPNQPQHF. CDR3 DNA: TGTGCCAGCAGCCAAGATAAGAGTGAGGGCCAGCCGAATCAGCCCCAGCATTTT.

CDR3 sequence (DNA): TGTGCCAGCAGTGGAGGTTTACGATCGCGGAATACGCAGTATTTT. Encoded protein: CASSGGLRSRNTQYF. The V and J genes are TRBV6-6 and TRBJ2-3; maybe TRBD2 (5 bases). Trimming removed 5 bases from V and 7 bases from J, with 19 bases in between. The CDR3 totals 15 residues. From germline, CDR1 is MNHNY and CDR2 SVGAGI (reference sequence).